These 14 T cell receptor beta chains came from one sample sequenced in a study of blood T cell repertoires in COVID-19. Using immunoSEQ multiplex PCR, the repertoire was profiled, and TCRdb retains in-frame clones only, with some absent. The profile covers 210,000 or so clones, with 65% to 85% appearing a single time and 2.5% to 3.5% taken by the ten largest. Sequences were obtained from peripheral blood. These receptors all stem from a man aged 45-60 years with active or convalescent COVID-19.

The chain links TRBV18 to TRBJ2-1; weak D call: TRBD2 (5 bases). Trimming removed 8 bases at V and 12 bases at J, with 26 bases between. Looked up from germline, CDR1 is KGHSH and CDR2 is LQKENI. The CDR3 is 15 amino acids. CDR3: CASRGLGLTPTAQFF. The CDR3 region has the DNA TGTGCCAGCCGAGGGTTGGGTTTGACCCCAACGGCGCAGTTCTTC.

The chain combines TRBV6-5 with TRBJ1-5; a weak D match, TRBD1 (5 bases). V gave up 3 bases and J gave up 4 bases, with 13 bases separating them. The CDR3 is 15 amino acids. Germline lookup yields CDR1 MNHEY and CDR2 SVGAGI. CDR3 sequence reads: CASSYRQGRNQPQHF. CDR3 bases: TGTGCCAGCAGTTATCGGCAGGGCCGGAATCAGCCCCAGCATTTT.

The CDR3 DNA sequence: TGTGCCACCAGCATCCATAGCGGGGTAGGTTACGAGCAGTACTTC. Protein product: CATSIHSGVGYEQYF. The rearrangement uses TRBV15 and TRBJ2-7; 8 bases fit TRBD2. The CDR3 totals 15 residues. Per the germline V gene, CDR1 is LNHNV and CDR2 is YYDKDF (reference sequence). V trimming: 4 bases; J trimming: 4 bases; junction bases outside the gene matches: 9.

This clone has only one observation. V usage is TRBV29-1 and J usage is TRBJ1-1; the match to TRBD1 covers 9 bases. The CDR3 consists of 13 residues. The trim removed 7 bases at V and 3 bases at J, leaving 6 bases unmatched. Germline V gene data show CDR1 as SQVTM and CDR2 as ANQGSEA. In DNA form, the CDR3 reads TGCAGCGACCGACGGACAGGGGACACTGAAGCTTTCTTT. The encoded protein is CSDRRTGDTEAFF.

The gene calls are TRBV7-8 and TRBJ1-1; D gene uncertain. This CDR3 contains 15 residues. Germline V lookup: CDR1 SGHVS, CDR2 FQNEAQ. Trimming took off 5 bases at V and 4 bases at J, with 17 bases between the two ends. CDR3 residues: CASSPPTRRPTEAFF. Here the CDR3 DNA reads TGTGCCAGCAGCCCCCCGACAAGGAGGCCCACTGAAGCTTTCTTT. Looking up the rest from reference TRBV7-8 and TRBJ1-1 gives the full variable domain: GAGVSQSPRYKVAKRGQDVALRCDPISGHVSLFWYQQALGQGPEFLTYFQNEAQLDKSGLPSDRFFAERPEGSVSTLKIQRTQQEDSAVYLCASSPPTRRPTEAFFGQGTRLTVV.

The V call is TRBV10-3, the J call TRBJ1-2; 10 bases are a match to TRBD1. Germline CDR1 is ENHRY and CDR2 is SYGVKD. This CDR3 has 17 amino acids. The J segment lost 0 bases and the V segment lost 4 bases, leaving 8 bases of the junction unmatched. CDR3 bases: TGTGCCATCAGTGCCAAGGGACAGGGGACTGCTAACTATGGCTACACCTTC. Protein: CAISAKGQGTANYGYTF.

The chain carries TRBV3-1 (or the pseudogene TRBV3-2) and TRBJ2-1, with TRBD2 matching 8 bases. The CDR3 runs 17 residues. Germline V gene data show CDR1 as LGHDT and CDR2 as YNNKEL (reference sequence). V dropped 5 bases and J dropped 0; count of bases not matched to a gene: 9. This CDR3 reads CASSFGLATASYNEQFF. In nucleotides, the CDR3 is TGTGCCAGCAGCTTTGGACTAGCTACCGCCTCCTACAATGAGCAGTTCTTC.

V is TRBV5-1 and J is TRBJ2-2; 7 bases line up with TRBD1. Per the germline V gene, CDR1 is SGHRS and CDR2 is YFSETQ. V dropped 4 bases and J dropped 6; count of bases not matched to a gene: 9. The CDR3 is 15 residues long. CDR3 in amino acids: CASSPGQADAGELFF. In nucleotides, the CDR3 is TGCGCCAGCAGCCCCGGACAGGCGGACGCCGGGGAGCTGTTTTTT.

V usage is TRBV9 and J usage is TRBJ1-1; D is possibly TRBD1 (6 bases). CDR1 is SGDLS, CDR2 YYNGEE, per germline. V was pared by 1 base and J by 4 bases, with 11 bases between. CDR3 size: 14 residues. Here the CDR3 reads CASSVTQGPTEAFF. The CDR3 bases are TGTGCCAGCAGCGTAACACAGGGTCCCACTGAAGCTTTCTTT.

This clone was found once. The J gene is TRBJ1-2, the V gene TRBV13; D might be TRBD1 (6 bases). The CDR3 is 15 amino acids. The germline V gene has CDR1 PRHDT and CDR2 FYEKMQ (reference sequence). The V and J ends lost 10 bases and 7 bases respectively, with 25 bases between them. DNA of the CDR3: TGTGCCACCATGATTGGGGGAGGGGGAATTCGTGGCTACACCTTC. This translates into CATMIGGGGIRGYTF.

This clone occurred a few times. The V call is TRBV10-3, the J call TRBJ1-1; D ambiguous. The germline CDR1 and CDR2 sequences are ENHRY and SYGVKD. The V end lost 4 bases, the J end lost 5 bases, and 14 bases lay between the germline ends. There are 14 residues in the CDR3. This CDR3 is CAISARRNGTEAFF. The CDR3 DNA reads TGTGCCATCAGTGCGCGGAGGAATGGAACTGAAGCTTTCTTT.

The count of this clone is one. The chain links TRBV18 to TRBJ2-3, with 7 bases lining up with TRBD2. Germline V CDR1 and CDR2: KGHSH, LQKENI. CDR3 length: 15 amino acids. J was trimmed by 2 bases and V by 0 bases; bases with no gene match: 2. This chain's CDR3 is CASSPPLAATDTQYF. CDR3 nucleotides: TGTGCCAGCTCACCACCGCTAGCGGCCACAGATACGCAGTATTTT. Full variable domain (missing parts from reference TRBV18 and TRBJ2-3): NAGVMQNPRHLVRRRGQEARLRCSPMKGHSHVYWYRQLPEEGLKFMVYLQKENIIDESGMPKERFSAEFPKEGPSILRIQQVVRGDSAAYFCASSPPLAATDTQYFGPGTRLTVL.

This chain uses TRBV5-1 with TRBJ1-1; 12 bases line up with TRBD1. With V trimmed by 4 bases and J by 3 bases, 4 bases remained unmatched. Looked up from germline, CDR1 is SGHRS and CDR2 is YFSETQ. The CDR3 loop spans 15 amino acids. This CDR3 is CASSEGQGAHTEAFF. For the CDR3, the DNA is TGCGCCAGCAGCGAGGGACAGGGGGCGCACACTGAAGCTTTCTTT.

This chain uses TRBV9 with TRBJ1-6; D is possibly TRBD1 (6 bases). V gave up 0 bases and J gave up 10 bases, with 17 bases separating them. The CDR3 sequence is 16 residues long. Germline V lookup: CDR1 SGDLS, CDR2 YYNGEE. The CDR3 bases are TGTGCCAGCAGCGTAGGGGTGGGGGCTGTAGAATCACCCCTCCACTTT. This codes for CASSVGVGAVESPLHF.